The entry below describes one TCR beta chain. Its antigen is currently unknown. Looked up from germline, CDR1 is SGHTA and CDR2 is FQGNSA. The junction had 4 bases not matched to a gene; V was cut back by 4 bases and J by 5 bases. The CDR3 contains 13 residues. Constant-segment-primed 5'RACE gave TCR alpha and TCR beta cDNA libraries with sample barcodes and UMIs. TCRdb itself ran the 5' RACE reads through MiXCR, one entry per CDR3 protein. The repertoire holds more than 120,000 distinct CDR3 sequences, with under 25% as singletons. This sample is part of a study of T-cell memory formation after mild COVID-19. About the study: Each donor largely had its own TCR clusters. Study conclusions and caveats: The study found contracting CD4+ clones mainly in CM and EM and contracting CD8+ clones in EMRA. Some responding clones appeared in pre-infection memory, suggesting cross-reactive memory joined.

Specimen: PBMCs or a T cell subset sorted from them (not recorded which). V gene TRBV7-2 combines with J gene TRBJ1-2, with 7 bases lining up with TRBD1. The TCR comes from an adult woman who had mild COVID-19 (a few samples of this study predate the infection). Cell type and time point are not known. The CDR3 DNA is TGTGCCAGCAGCTCGGGACAGATTTATGGCTACACCTTC. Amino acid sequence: CASSSGQIYGYTF.